Below, 21 T cell receptor beta chains from the same sample are listed, as sequenced in a study of T cells in localized non-small cell lung cancer. The protocol was immunoSEQ multiplex PCR, while the TCRdb copy is restricted to in-frame clones and leaves out a portion. The sample holds 90,000 to 95,000 clones; approximately 86% are singletons and the top ten take 15%. The sample here was peripheral blood, taken before any cancer treatment. These receptors originate from a man between 40 and 75 years old with stage I squamous cell lung carcinoma.

This rearrangement joins TRBV28 to TRBJ2-7; no clear D gene. The CDR3 is 11 amino acids. Germline V gene lookup returns CDR1 MDHEN and CDR2 SYDVKM. Trimming left V 5 bases short and J 3 bases short, with 5 bases between. CDR3 nucleotide sequence: TGTGCCAGCAGTCGGAACTACGAGCAGTACTTC. Translation gives CASSRNYEQYF.

V is TRBV18 and J is TRBJ1-5; 7 nucleotides match TRBD1. The V gene's germline CDR1 is KGHSH and CDR2 LQKENI. The CDR3 covers 14 residues. V shed 6 bases and J 3 bases; nucleotides not matched to a gene: 5. In nucleotides, the CDR3 is TGTGCCAGCTCGCACGGACAGGACAATCAGCCCCAGCATTTT. Translated: CASSHGQDNQPQHF. Drawing the rest from reference TRBV18 and TRBJ1-5, the complete variable domain is NAGVMQNPRHLVRRRGQEARLRCSPMKGHSHVYWYRQLPEEGLKFMVYLQKENIIDESGMPKERFSAEFPKEGPSILRIQQVVRGDSAAYFCASSHGQDNQPQHFGDGTRLSIL.

The table lists this clone with a few counts. V is TRBV11-3 and J is TRBJ2-5; the D is unclear. The V gene lost 1 base and the J gene lost 2 bases, with 11 bases spanning the gap. The CDR3 runs 15 residues. Germline V lookup: CDR1 SGHNT, CDR2 YENEEA. The CDR3 sequence: CASSLAPGGQETQYF. DNA of the CDR3: TGTGCCAGCAGCTTAGCGCCCGGTGGGCAAGAGACCCAGTACTTC. The whole variable domain, remainder taken from reference TRBV11-3 and TRBJ2-5, is EAGVVQSPRYKIIEKKQPVAFWCNPISGHNTLYWYLQNLGQGPELLIRYENEEAVDDSQLPKDRFSAERLKGVDSTLKIQPAELGDSAVYLCASSLAPGGQETQYFGPGTRLLVL.

This clone came up a few times. This sequence joins TRBV28 and TRBJ1-5, with 9 bases fitting TRBD1. The length of the CDR3 is 15 residues. The V gene's germline CDR1 is MDHEN and CDR2 SYDVKM. After removal of 5 bases from V and 0 bases from J, the junction contained 2 bases not matched to a gene. The CDR3 spells CASSLQGASNQPQHF. CDR3 DNA sequence: TGTGCCAGCAGTCTACAGGGGGCTAGCAATCAGCCCCAGCATTTT.

CDR3 in amino acids: CASSDSKETQYF. CDR3 nucleotide sequence: TGTGCCAGCAGTGACAGCAAAGAGACCCAGTACTTC. The genes are TRBV2 and TRBJ2-5, with D unresolved. V lost 3 bases, J lost 3 bases, and 5 bases lay in between. The CDR3 contains 12 residues. Germline assignment: CDR1 SNHLY and CDR2 FYNNEI.

The chain carries TRBV7-3 and TRBJ2-3, with TRBD2 identical over 10 bases. Germline CDR1 and CDR2: SGHTA and FQGTGA. CDR3 size: 15 residues. The V and J ends lost 5 bases and 4 bases, in that order; junction bases with no gene match: 6. CDR3 in DNA: TGTGCCAGCAGCCCAGCGGGGGGGCCGGCAGATACGCAGTATTTT. Translation gives CASSPAGGPADTQYF.

The V call is TRBV7-2, the J call TRBJ1-1; unclear D gene. Trimming removed 6 bases at V and 5 bases at J, with 13 bases between. Germline-derived CDR1 and CDR2 are SGHTA and FQGNSA. The CDR3 contains 13 residues. The CDR3 DNA reads as TGTGCCAGCAGATCGCGGAGCGGGACTGAAGCTTTCTTT. As protein: CASRSRSGTEAFF.

This chain joins TRBV4-1 and TRBJ1-2, with 9 bases lining up with TRBD1. The CDR3 contains 15 residues. Germline CDR1 is MGHRA and CDR2 is YSYEKL. V was clipped by 1 base and J by 3 bases; unmatched bases: 3. CDR3 nucleotides: TGCGCCAGCAGCCAAGGGACAGGGGCCCACTATGGCTACACCTTC. Translating gives CASSQGTGAHYGYTF.

The chain recombines TRBV29-1 with TRBJ2-2; 9 bases are shared with TRBD1. The CDR3 spans 13 residues. The junction had 6 bases not matched to a gene; V was cut back by 7 bases and J by 6 bases. CDR1 and CDR2 from the germline V gene are SQVTM and ANQGSEA. Here the CDR3 reads CSARDREAGELFF. In DNA form, the CDR3 reads TGCAGCGCTCGGGACAGGGAGGCCGGGGAGCTGTTTTTT.

V usage is TRBV5-1 and J usage is TRBJ2-7; D is perhaps TRBD2 (5 bases). The CDR3 has 14 residues. Germline V gene lookup returns CDR1 SGHRS and CDR2 YFSETQ. Trimming left V 4 bases short and J 0 bases short, with 11 bases between. The CDR3 bases are TGCGCCAGCAGCGGAATTACTAGCTCCTACGAGCAGTACTTC. This encodes CASSGITSSYEQYF.

CDR3 amino acids: CSVSTGARRSYEQYF. The CDR3 DNA is TGCAGCGTCTCCACGGGGGCACGGAGGTCCTACGAGCAGTACTTC. The V gene is TRBV29-1, the J gene TRBJ2-7, with D possibly called TRBD1 or TRBD2 (6 bases each). This CDR3 is built from 15 residues. Per germline, CDR1 SQVTM and CDR2 ANQGSEA. The V end lost 6 bases, the J end lost 1 base, and 19 bases lay between the germline ends.

V usage is TRBV11-2 and J usage is TRBJ2-3, with D perhaps matching TRBD1 (6 bases). The CDR3 totals 15 residues. CDR1 is SGHAT, CDR2 FQNNGV, per germline. The V gene lost 5 bases and the J gene lost 6 bases, with 18 bases spanning the gap. In DNA, the CDR3 is TGTGCCAGCAGCGCCCGGTGGGGGCGAGTGGATACGCAGTATTTT. Amino acids: CASSARWGRVDTQYF.

Concerning this clone itself: The sample holds other DNA sequences that translate to the same CDR3. The chain has TRBV9 and TRBJ1-2; 12 nucleotides agree with TRBD1. The CDR3 has 17 amino acids. Germline CDR1 reads SGDLS; CDR2 reads YYNGEE. V shed 4 bases and J 6 bases; nucleotides not matched to a gene: 13. This chain's CDR3 is CASSPWDRGRGGNGYTF. The CDR3 region has the DNA TGTGCCAGCAGCCCTTGGGACAGGGGGCGAGGTGGAAATGGCTACACCTTC.

V gene TRBV13 combines with J gene TRBJ2-2; 8 nucleotides match TRBD1. J lost 4 bases, V lost 0 bases, and 4 bases had no gene match. CDR1 and CDR2 (germline): PRHDT, FYEKMQ (reference sequence). There are 16 residues in the CDR3. The CDR3 protein is CASSLGDRGSTGELFF. As DNA, the CDR3 is TGTGCCAGCAGCTTAGGCGACAGGGGCAGCACCGGGGAGCTGTTTTTT.

The chain carries TRBV2 and TRBJ2-1; a possible D gene is TRBD2 (7 bases). V was shortened by 1 base and J by 4 bases, with 11 bases between the two germline ends. The CDR3 extends over 15 amino acids. CDR1 and CDR2 (germline): SNHLY, FYNNEI. CDR3 DNA sequence: TGTGCCAGCAGTGAAGGCGGGGGCTCTTACAATGAGCAGTTCTTC. It yields the protein CASSEGGGSYNEQFF.

This clone occurred once. The gene calls are TRBV5-1 and TRBJ2-5; D is unresolved. Germline-derived CDR1 and CDR2 are SGHRS and YFSETQ. V shed 2 bases and J shed 3 bases, with 14 bases lying between them. This CDR3 is 15 amino acids long. In DNA form, the CDR3 reads TGCGCCAGCAGCTTCGCCAGACCGACTGAAGAGACCCAGTACTTC. This sequence encodes CASSFARPTEETQYF. Full variable domain (missing parts from reference TRBV5-1 and TRBJ2-5): KAGVTQTPRYLIKTRGQQVTLSCSPISGHRSVSWYQQTPGQGLQFLFEYFSETQRNKGNFPGRFSGRQFSNSRSEMNVSTLELGDSALYLCASSFARPTEETQYFGPGTRLLVL.

The chain has TRBV7-2 and TRBJ2-7, with D possibly matching TRBD1 (6 bases). The CDR3 is made up of 12 amino acids. The V gene lost 5 bases and the J gene lost 7 bases, with 12 bases spanning the gap. CDR1 SGHTA and CDR2 FQGNSA come from the germline V gene. This CDR3 is CASSPGVGEQYF. The CDR3 DNA is TGTGCCAGCAGCCCAGGGGTGGGGGAGCAGTACTTC. The full variable domain, completed using reference TRBV7-2 and TRBJ2-7, is GAGVSQSPSNKVTEKGKDVELRCDPISGHTALYWYRQSLGQGLEFLIYFQGNSAPDKSGLPSDRFSAERTGGSVSTLTIQRTQQEDSAVYLCASSPGVGEQYFGPGTRLTVT.

This sequence joins TRBV6-5 and TRBJ1-2, with TRBD1 matching 7 bases. Germline V gene lookup returns CDR1 MNHEY and CDR2 SVGAGI. This CDR3 contains 14 residues. V lost 5 bases to trimming and J lost 8 bases; unmatched junction nucleotides: 11. The CDR3 sequence: CASSTVQGSGGYTF. The CDR3 coding sequence is TGTGCCAGCAGTACAGTACAGGGGAGTGGAGGCTACACCTTC.

The rearrangement links TRBV6-5 to TRBJ1-1, with unresolved D. The germline V gene encodes CDR1 MNHEY and CDR2 SVGAGI. The CDR3 loop spans 14 amino acids. V was cut by 2 bases and J by 3 bases, with 10 bases left in between. This chain's CDR3 is CASSYLGIHTEAFF. CDR3 bases: TGTGCCAGCAGTTACCTGGGCATCCACACTGAAGCTTTCTTT.

The chain is built from TRBV7-9 and TRBJ2-1; a weak D match, TRBD1 (6 bases). The CDR3 has 13 residues. V shed 1 base and J shed 5 bases, with 6 bases lying between them. Germline values: CDR1 SEHNR, CDR2 FQNEAQ (reference sequence). Here the CDR3 reads CASSLGQDNEQFF. DNA for the CDR3: TGTGCCAGCAGCTTAGGACAGGACAATGAGCAGTTCTTC.

J is TRBJ2-7 and V is TRBV10-3, with 7 bases aligning to TRBD2. Germline CDR1 and CDR2: ENHRY and SYGVKD. V lost 4 bases, J lost 3 bases, and 9 bases stayed unmatched. The CDR3 is 15 amino acids. DNA for the CDR3: TGTGCCATCAGTGCGCCGAGCGGGACCCGCTACGAGCAGTACTTC. Translated, it gives CAISAPSGTRYEQYF.